This T cell receptor (beta chain) was documented in a study of cytomegalovirus exposure and HLA in healthy donors. At the level of the study: Early on, a data release was issued that held roughly 80 million unique TCRs from HLA-typed donors. General observations from the study: It was only CMV serostatus that was available as immune exposure information. Using the classifier, cytomegalovirus status was reportedly diagnosed with high specificity and sensitivity.

The PCR made use of 60 Vbeta and 13 Jbeta primers. Measured with immunoSEQ multiplex PCR; TCRdb has only the in-frame clones, and not every one. The sample lists 150,000 to 250,000 clones, approximately 83% occurring once. Participants comprised healthy donors of bone marrow. Points on this clone: Its antigen remains unknown.

This CDR3 contains 15 residues. Germline-derived CDR1 and CDR2 are SGHDT and YYEEEE. The junction had 7 bases not matched to a gene; V was cut back by 3 bases and J by 3 bases. V and J are TRBV5-6 and TRBJ2-7; 9 positions match TRBD1. The sequence was obtained from a boy younger than 10 in good health and CMV-seronegative. Sequenced input: PBMCs. The CDR3 DNA is TGTGCCAGCAGCTCTGGGACAGGGTCGAACTACGAGCAGTACTTC. Amino acids: CASSSGTGSNYEQYF.